This TCR beta chain was recorded in a study of T cell clones after liver transplantation. The germline V and J ends were trimmed by 1 base and 10 bases, with 4 bases remaining between them. Germline V CDR1 and CDR2: MDHEN, SYDVKM. CDR3 length: 11 residues. Sequencing was performed with immunoSEQ multiplex PCR; in TCRdb, only in-frame clones are kept and a portion is missing. This table holds 40,000 to 65,000 clones, around 85% found once. This TCR was sampled from a human donor who received a liver transplant. The source material was CD4+ T cells from blood, sampled before liver transplant. The chain carries TRBV28 and TRBJ1-4, with D unclear. This CDR3 reads CASSLLGKLFF. CDR3 DNA sequence: TGTGCCAGCAGTTTATTGGGAAAACTGTTTTTT. Full variable domain (rest looked up from reference TRBV28 and TRBJ1-4): DVKVTQSSRYLVKRTGEKVFLECVQDMDHENMFWYRQDPGLGLRLIYFSYDVKMKEKGDIPEGYSVSREKKERFSLILESASTNQTSMYLCASSLLGKLFFGSGTQLSVL.